One sample yielded the 2 T cell receptor beta chains listed below, sequenced in a study of tissue T cells after allogeneic stem cell transplantation. Time point noted: mouse harvest day 7 after allogeneic transplant. Each mouse received 10^7 T-cell-depleted marrow cells plus 10^6 splenic CD5+ T cells by tail vein. TCRdb keeps only in-frame clones here, not all; method: immunoSEQ multiplex PCR. The repertoire has about 2,200 clones, 55% to 75% of them found once; the top ten carry more than 65%. The sample comprised spleen. All receptors come from a female BALB/c mouse given C57BL/6 T cells with graft-versus-host disease after an allogeneic hematopoietic cell transplant.

This clone was counted only a few times. The genes are named according to mouse. The CDR3 end lies 1 residue beyond the end of the read and is filled in from the germline J gene. The chain joins TRBV13-1 to TRBJ1-6; D might be TRBD1 (5 bases). Being an ORF, TRBJ1-6 has a function that is uncertain. The ends were cut back, 3 bases at V and 2 bases at J, with 9 bases in the middle. There are 15 residues in the CDR3. In germline, CDR1 is NSHNY, CDR2 SYGAGN. CDR3 loop: CASSVKGTYNSPLYF. CDR3 DNA (partial): TGTGCCAGCAGTGTCAAGGGGACCTATAATTCGCCCCTCTAC.

Concerning this clone itself: The gene symbols are mouse symbols. The sequence runs out 1 residue before the end of the CDR3; the remainder is reconstructed from the germline J gene. The chain joins TRBV26 to TRBJ2-2, with D maybe TRBD1 (5 bases). The CDR3 covers 14 residues. Germline V gene data show CDR1 as KGHPV and CDR2 as FQNQEV (reference sequence). The V end was cut by 3 bases, the J end by 4 bases, with 9 bases between. The CDR3 loop is CASSLGDRTGQLYF. The part of the CDR3 DNA that was read is TGTGCCAGCAGTCTAGGGGATCGCACCGGGCAGCTCTAC.